This TCR beta chain is from a study of cytomegalovirus exposure and HLA in healthy donors. Study details: A preliminary data release comprised around 90 million unique TCRs obtained from HLA-typed donors.

In this sample, this clone turned up a few times. Antigen specificity is unknown. The CDR3 is made up of 15 amino acids. Germline V CDR1 and CDR2: MNHNY, SVGAGI (reference sequence). The germline V and J ends were trimmed by 5 bases and 8 bases, with 18 bases remaining between them. Study results and caveats: Usually a TCR sequence was rare, but some public TCRs were found in many donors.

Primers for the PCR totalled 60 Vbeta and 13 Jbeta. Clones were read by immunoSEQ multiplex PCR, and TCRdb kept only the in-frame ones, dropping some. The table includes about 97,000 clones, roughly four fifths detected once. Sequenced: PBMCs. The receptor comes from a man aged 40-50 years in good health and CMV-seronegative. The rearrangement links TRBV6-6 to TRBJ1-4; TRBD1 is a possible D gene (6 bases). CDR3 coding DNA: TGTGCCAGCAGTACCAACAGGGTAGTTAAAGAAAAACTGTTTTTT. This encodes CASSTNRVVKEKLFF.